Listed here is a single TCR beta chain. Its antigen is unknown. Nothing much larger sits one base from this clone, and base qualities are not available. Collaborating institutions collected whole blood in K2EDTA tubes following their own protocols. Collaborator samples were shipped for TCRbeta analysis as frozen whole blood, isolated PBMCs, or DNA extracted from either sample type. This specimen belongs to a study of blood T cell repertoires in COVID-19 (dated by TCRdb to 2019 to 2021). About the investigation overall: Samples from collaborators originated in the United States, Italy and Spain and spanned both the acute and convalescent phases of COVID-19. The sample metadata nearly always contained a de-identified subject ID, COVID-19 status, age in years and sex. Deeply sampled blood TCRbeta repertoires from subjects exposed to, actively infected with, or recovered from COVID-19 were included in the dataset. The samples were drawn from the first 160 participants of the ongoing ImmuneRACE study and from 950 to 1,500 subjects provided by 6 global collaborators. A freely available public database, intended as a resource for researchers studying the immune response to SARS-CoV-2, is where the repertoires were released. Where available, HLA class I and class II types were obtained from metadata supplied by the sample provider rather than from assay-based typing. The material from the prospective study consisted of cDNA or gDNA derived from T cells, B-cell-depleted T cells, or PBMCs. The study at large found these results: How much clinical and demographic metadata was included differed by source and by participant, and the metadata was provided uncurated.

TCRbeta CDR3 regions were amplified from genomic DNA by means of the immunoSEQ Assay, a bias-controlled multiplex PCR. As for the authors' bioinformatics: Nucleated cell counts per sample were estimated from amplification of reference gene primers within the assay. Sequence reads were collapsed and filtered to measure the absolute abundance of every unique TCRbeta CDR3 rearrangement. Productive Simpson clonality was computed per sample as the square root of Simpson's diversity index over productive rearrangements. This is the immuneACCESS table as TCRdb keeps it, with only in-frame sequences that have V and J called. A part of the clones is gone; compared with another copy, unresolved V genes explain less than half, and the rest is unexplained. D and trimming come from the DNA, and the V and J calls and clone size come from that table. Across this sample there are some 97,000 clones, with roughly nine tenths seen only once. The ten largest account for 0.85% to 1% of the sample.

Looking up the germline V gene yields CDR1 SGHAT and CDR2 FQNNGV. The CDR3, cysteine through phenylalanine, is 16 amino acids long. Only CDR3 DNA is held: 48 bases, read in frame from base 1. Trimming costs V 0 bases and J 0 bases, and their ends lie 11 bases apart. This receptor was obtained from a man aged 55 to 70 with acute or convalescent COVID-19. Recombination linked TRBV11-2 to TRBJ2-5, with a weak D call of TRBD2 (6 bases match). The sample consisted of peripheral blood. The DNA sequence follows: TGTGCCAGCAGCTTAGAGATAGCGGCGTACCAAGAGACCCAGTACTTC. Its protein is CASSLEIAAYQETQYF.